These T cell receptor beta chains were read from a single sample in a study of shared clonotypes between healthy human individuals. Here immunoSEQ multiplex PCR was the method, and the copy in TCRdb shows in-frame clones only, minus some. The sample includes about 2 million clones, over 85% of them seen just once. The sample taken for sequencing was naive CD4+ T cells sorted from blood. These receptors were obtained from a man aged 18 to 30 in good health. Both conserved end residues are part of each CDR3. Each record gives: J gene, D gene, clone size, V gene, CDR3 DNA, CDR3 protein. The D gene is left open where the match is weak. Some rows mark clone size as missing; the rest say once, few, many or name a class of expanded clone.

j_gene: TRBJ1-2; d_gene: TRBD1; abundance: -; v_gene: TRBV10-3; CDR3nt: TGTGCCGCACAGGGGGGCACTAACTATGGCTACACCTTC; CDR3aa: CAAQGGTNYGYTF
j_gene: TRBJ2-3; d_gene: TRBD2; abundance: -; v_gene: TRBV10-3; CDR3nt: TGTGCCACCGGACTAGCGGGAAGATACGAGGCGCAGTATTTT; CDR3aa: CATGLAGRYEAQYF
j_gene: TRBJ1-4; d_gene: TRBD1; abundance: -; v_gene: TRBV7-2; CDR3nt: TGTGCCAGCAGCCCTCGGGACAGGGGGCGTCTTAATGAAAAACTGTTTTTT; CDR3aa: CASSPRDRGRLNEKLFF
j_gene: TRBJ2-5; d_gene: -; abundance: -; v_gene: TRBV11-3; CDR3nt: TGTGCCAGCAGCTTGGGTCGGGAAGAGACCCAGTACTTC; CDR3aa: CASSLGREETQYF
j_gene: TRBJ1-1; d_gene: TRBD1; abundance: -; v_gene: TRBV4-2; CDR3nt: TGTGCCAGCAGCCACTTGGACAGGGAGGACACTGAAGCTTTCTTT; CDR3aa: CASSHLDREDTEAFF
j_gene: TRBJ2-1; d_gene: TRBD2; abundance: -; v_gene: TRBV6-5; CDR3nt: TGTGCCAGCAAGCCCGGGACTAGCGGCTACAATGAGCAGTTCTTC; CDR3aa: CASKPGTSGYNEQFF
j_gene: TRBJ2-6; d_gene: -; abundance: once; v_gene: TRBV5-4; CDR3nt: TGTGCCAGCAGCTACAGCTCTGGGGCCAACGTCCTGACTTTC; CDR3aa: CASSYSSGANVLTF
j_gene: TRBJ2-1; d_gene: -; abundance: -; v_gene: TRBV5-4; CDR3nt: TGTGCCAGCAGCTTGGCTTTGGAGACCAACAATGAGCAGTTCTTC; CDR3aa: CASSLALETNNEQFF
j_gene: TRBJ2-5; d_gene: -; abundance: -; v_gene: TRBV7-2; CDR3nt: TGTGCCAGCAGCCCGGGACCTTACCAAGAGACCCAGTACTTC; CDR3aa: CASSPGPYQETQYF
j_gene: TRBJ2-7; d_gene: -; abundance: -; v_gene: TRBV6-1; CDR3nt: TGTGCCAGCAGTCTGCGGGACAGCGCCTACGAGCAGTACTTC; CDR3aa: CASSLRDSAYEQYF
j_gene: TRBJ2-3; d_gene: -; abundance: -; v_gene: TRBV28; CDR3nt: TGTGCCATGGGCGGGGGCCTGAGCACAGATACGCAGTATTTT; CDR3aa: CAMGGGLSTDTQYF
j_gene: TRBJ2-1; d_gene: TRBD2; abundance: -; v_gene: TRBV11-3; CDR3nt: TGTGCCAGCAGCTTAGGAGGCGGGAGTGACAATGAGCAGTTCTTC; CDR3aa: CASSLGGGSDNEQFF
j_gene: TRBJ2-3; d_gene: TRBD2; abundance: few; v_gene: TRBV5-4; CDR3nt: TGTGCCAGCAGCTTGGGTAGCGGGAGCACAGATACGCAGTATTTT; CDR3aa: CASSLGSGSTDTQYF
j_gene: TRBJ2-5; d_gene: TRBD2; abundance: -; v_gene: TRBV5-1; CDR3nt: TGCGCCAGCAGCTCGGGGACTAACCAAGAGACCCAGTACTTC; CDR3aa: CASSSGTNQETQYF
j_gene: TRBJ2-7; d_gene: TRBD2; abundance: -; v_gene: TRBV5-1; CDR3nt: TGCGCCAGCAGCTTGGGGACTAGCGGGGGATTTGGCGAGCAGTACTTC; CDR3aa: CASSLGTSGGFGEQYF
j_gene: TRBJ2-2; d_gene: -; abundance: -; v_gene: TRBV15; CDR3nt: TGTGCCACCAGCAGAGAAGGACTCGGTGGGATCGGGCTGTTTTTT; CDR3aa: CATSREGLGGIGLFF
j_gene: TRBJ2-1; d_gene: -; abundance: once; v_gene: TRBV6-4; CDR3nt: TGTGCCAGCAGCCCGCTTATGCGCGGGAACTCCTACAATGAGCAGTTCTTC; CDR3aa: CASSPLMRGNSYNEQFF
j_gene: TRBJ2-1; d_gene: TRBD2; abundance: -; v_gene: TRBV29-1; CDR3nt: TGCAGCGTGAGTAGCGGGTCCTACAATGAGCAGTTCTTC; CDR3aa: CSVSSGSYNEQFF
j_gene: TRBJ2-3; d_gene: -; abundance: few; v_gene: TRBV5-4; CDR3nt: TGTGCCAGCAGCTTGGCCCCACTTTGGGGGGGCACAGATACGCAGTATTTT; CDR3aa: CASSLAPLWGGTDTQYF
j_gene: TRBJ2-1; d_gene: TRBD2; abundance: -; v_gene: TRBV4-2; CDR3nt: TGTGCCAGCAGCCAAGTTTCCGGGACTAGCGGGGGATCCTACAATGAGCAGTTCTTC; CDR3aa: CASSQVSGTSGGSYNEQFF
j_gene: TRBJ1-6; d_gene: TRBD1; abundance: -; v_gene: TRBV13; CDR3nt: TGTGCCAGCGCCCTCCGACAGGGGCCCCTCCACTTT; CDR3aa: CASALRQGPLHF
j_gene: TRBJ2-5; d_gene: -; abundance: -; v_gene: TRBV29-1; CDR3nt: TGCAGCGTTGCTGGCAGGCTCCAAGAGACCCAGTACTTC; CDR3aa: CSVAGRLQETQYF
j_gene: TRBJ1-1; d_gene: TRBD1; abundance: -; v_gene: TRBV7-2; CDR3nt: TGTGCCAGCAGCAGTGTTGGGACAGGGAGGACTGAAGCTTTCTTT; CDR3aa: CASSSVGTGRTEAFF
j_gene: TRBJ2-2; d_gene: -; abundance: once; v_gene: TRBV9; CDR3nt: TGTGCCAGCAGCGTAGTAGGAGGGTCAGCCGGGGAGCTGTTTTTT; CDR3aa: CASSVVGGSAGELFF
j_gene: TRBJ2-7; d_gene: TRBD1; abundance: -; v_gene: TRBV6-4; CDR3nt: TGTGCCAGCAGGCAATCCGGGACAGGTACCTACGAGCAGTACTTC; CDR3aa: CASRQSGTGTYEQYF
j_gene: TRBJ2-7; d_gene: TRBD1; abundance: -; v_gene: TRBV10-3; CDR3nt: TGTGCCAGCAGTTACTCCCAGGGGGCCTACGAGCAGTACTTC; CDR3aa: CASSYSQGAYEQYF
j_gene: TRBJ1-4; d_gene: TRBD1; abundance: -; v_gene: TRBV29-1; CDR3nt: TGCAGCGTGGGGGGGACAGGGAGCGAAAAACTGTTTTTT; CDR3aa: CSVGGTGSEKLFF
j_gene: TRBJ2-7; d_gene: -; abundance: -; v_gene: TRBV6-5; CDR3nt: TGTGCCAGCAGTTACTCGAGGAAAGGTGGGTTAGACGAGCAGTACTTC; CDR3aa: CASSYSRKGGLDEQYF
j_gene: TRBJ1-2; d_gene: -; abundance: -; v_gene: TRBV7-2; CDR3nt: TGTGCCAGCAGTCAATCCCGACAGCTTTACTATGGCTACACCTTC; CDR3aa: CASSQSRQLYYGYTF
j_gene: TRBJ2-1; d_gene: -; abundance: once; v_gene: TRBV5-6; CDR3nt: TGTGCCAGCAGCTTGAGGGGCCTGGGTAATGAGCAGTTCTTC; CDR3aa: CASSLRGLGNEQFF
j_gene: TRBJ2-7; d_gene: -; abundance: -; v_gene: TRBV18; CDR3nt: TGTGCCAGCTCACAGGGGACCAGCTACGAGCAGTACTTC; CDR3aa: CASSQGTSYEQYF
j_gene: TRBJ2-3; d_gene: TRBD1; abundance: -; v_gene: TRBV7-2; CDR3nt: TGTGCCAGCAGCTTAGTAGGGACAGGGGGAGCAGATACGCAGTATTTT; CDR3aa: CASSLVGTGGADTQYF
j_gene: TRBJ2-3; d_gene: TRBD2; abundance: many; v_gene: TRBV30; CDR3nt: TGTGCCTGGACTAGCGGCCGCACAGATACGCAGTATTTT; CDR3aa: CAWTSGRTDTQYF
j_gene: TRBJ1-4; d_gene: -; abundance: -; v_gene: TRBV28; CDR3nt: TGTGCCAGCAGACTAGGGGTACGGACTGAAAAACTGTTTTTT; CDR3aa: CASRLGVRTEKLFF
j_gene: TRBJ2-1; d_gene: TRBD2; abundance: once; v_gene: TRBV6-5; CDR3nt: TGTGCCAGCAGTTATGGAGCGGGAGAACTTTACAATGAGCAGTTCTTC; CDR3aa: CASSYGAGELYNEQFF
j_gene: TRBJ2-5; d_gene: -; abundance: -; v_gene: TRBV6-4; CDR3nt: TGTGCCAGCAGCGGGCAGAAACAAGAGACCCAGTACTTC; CDR3aa: CASSGQKQETQYF
j_gene: TRBJ2-3; d_gene: -; abundance: -; v_gene: TRBV5-6; CDR3nt: TGTGCCAGCAGCTTGGAACTGAAGGGTGGGGTAGATACGCAGTATTTT; CDR3aa: CASSLELKGGVDTQYF
j_gene: TRBJ1-6; d_gene: TRBD1; abundance: -; v_gene: TRBV30; CDR3nt: TGTGCCTGGAGTGCAGGACAGGATAATTCACCCCTCCACTTT; CDR3aa: CAWSAGQDNSPLHF
j_gene: TRBJ1-1; d_gene: -; abundance: -; v_gene: TRBV29-1; CDR3nt: TGCGGGGGTGGGTTCGGCACTGAAGCTTTCTTT; CDR3aa: CGGGFGTEAFF
j_gene: TRBJ1-2; d_gene: TRBD1; abundance: -; v_gene: TRBV10-3; CDR3nt: TGTGCCATCAGTGAAAAGCCAGGGGGCGACCCTAACTATGGCTACACCTTC; CDR3aa: CAISEKPGGDPNYGYTF
j_gene: TRBJ2-1; d_gene: -; abundance: -; v_gene: TRBV2; CDR3nt: TGTGCCAGCAGTGACGGCTACAATGAGCAGTTCTTC; CDR3aa: CASSDGYNEQFF
j_gene: TRBJ1-5; d_gene: -; abundance: -; v_gene: TRBV6-1; CDR3nt: TGTGCCAGCAGTGAAATTAGGGATAATCAGCCCCAGCATTTT; CDR3aa: CASSEIRDNQPQHF
j_gene: TRBJ1-2; d_gene: TRBD1; abundance: -; v_gene: TRBV7-2; CDR3nt: TGTGCCAGCAGCCAGACAGGGGGCGCATGGTATGGCTACACCTTC; CDR3aa: CASSQTGGAWYGYTF
j_gene: TRBJ1-3; d_gene: -; abundance: -; v_gene: TRBV5-4; CDR3nt: TGTGCCAGCAGTTTGTCAGGGCATGGAAACACCATATATTTT; CDR3aa: CASSLSGHGNTIYF
j_gene: TRBJ2-1; d_gene: -; abundance: once; v_gene: TRBV5-1; CDR3nt: TGCGCCAGCAGCCCCCCTGAGGGGTATCCTCGTAACAATGAGCAGTTCTTC; CDR3aa: CASSPPEGYPRNNEQFF
j_gene: TRBJ2-3; d_gene: TRBD1; abundance: -; v_gene: TRBV4-2; CDR3nt: TGTGCCAGCAACCGGGACAGGATGACAGATACGCAGTATTTT; CDR3aa: CASNRDRMTDTQYF
j_gene: TRBJ2-1; d_gene: TRBD2; abundance: -; v_gene: TRBV5-1; CDR3nt: TGCGCCAGCAGCCCGCCGGGACTAGCGGGAGTCACTGAGCAGTTCTTC; CDR3aa: CASSPPGLAGVTEQFF